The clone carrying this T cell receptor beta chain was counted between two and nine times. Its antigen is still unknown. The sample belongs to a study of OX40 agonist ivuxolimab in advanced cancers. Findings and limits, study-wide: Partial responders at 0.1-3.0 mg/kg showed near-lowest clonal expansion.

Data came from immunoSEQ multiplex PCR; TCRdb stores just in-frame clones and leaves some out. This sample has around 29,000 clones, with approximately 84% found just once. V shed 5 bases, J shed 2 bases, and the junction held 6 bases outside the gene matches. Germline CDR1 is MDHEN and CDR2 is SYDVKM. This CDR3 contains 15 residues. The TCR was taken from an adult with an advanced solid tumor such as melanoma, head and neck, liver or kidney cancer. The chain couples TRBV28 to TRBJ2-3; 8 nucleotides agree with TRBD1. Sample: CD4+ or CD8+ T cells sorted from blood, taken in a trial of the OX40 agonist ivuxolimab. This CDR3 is CASSLGQGLTDTQYF. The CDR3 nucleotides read TGTGCCAGCAGTCTCGGACAGGGCCTCACAGATACGCAGTATTTT.